This is a list of T cell receptor beta chains from one sample in a study of blood T cell repertoires in COVID-19. Clones were sequenced by immunoSEQ multiplex PCR, and TCRdb holds only the in-frame ones, with some missing. The sample lists 170,000 or so clones; 88% were seen once. The sequencing sample was made of PBMCs or T cells enriched from blood (not recorded which). These receptor sequences come from a woman younger than 30 who had recovered from COVID-19. Each CDR3 is given with its conserved first and last residue. D genes are given only for firm matches. Only part of the rows carry a size: once, few, many, or a class if the clone is expanded.

j_gene	abundance	d_gene	v_gene	CDR3nt	CDR3aa
TRBJ2-7	NA	NA	TRBV4-2	TGTGCCAGCAGCCAACGGGTAACATCGGGCGAGCAGTACTTC	CASSQRVTSGEQYF
TRBJ2-7	NA	TRBD2	TRBV13	TGTGCCAGCAGCTCCAGCTTGAGAGCGGGAGGAACCTACGAGCAGTACTTC	CASSSSLRAGGTYEQYF
TRBJ1-1	NA	NA	TRBV10-3	TGTGCCATCAGTGGAGGTGGGGACTCGGGATATTCTCAGTCCCACACTGAAGCTTTCTTT	CAISGGGDSGYSQSHTEAFF
TRBJ2-5	NA	TRBD2	TRBV7-9	TGTGCCAGCAGCTCCGAAAGTAGCGGGAGTCAAGAGACCCAGTACTTC	CASSSESSGSQETQYF
TRBJ1-4	few	TRBD1	TRBV10-3	TGTGCCATCAGTGAGTCAACAACAGGGGGGGACGGAAAACTGTTTTTT	CAISESTTGGDGKLFF
TRBJ2-7	NA	NA	TRBV6-2/TRBV6-3	TGTGCCAGCAGTTCCAAAAACTACGAGCAGTACTTC	CASSSKNYEQYF
TRBJ2-7	NA	TRBD1	TRBV18	TGTGCCAGCTCACCTCCGGGACAGTCCTACGAGCAGTACTTC	CASSPPGQSYEQYF
TRBJ1-1	NA	NA	TRBV11-1	TGTGCCAGCAGCTTGGGCCCGGAGAACACTGAAGCTTTCTTT	CASSLGPENTEAFF
TRBJ2-2	NA	NA	TRBV30	TGTGCCTGGAGTTCGGGGGATACCGGGGAGCTGTTTTTT	CAWSSGDTGELFF
TRBJ2-1	NA	NA	TRBV7-9	TGTGCCAGCAGCTCCGAACTAGCTCCATCCTACAATGAGCAGTTCTTC	CASSSELAPSYNEQFF
TRBJ1-1	NA	NA	TRBV7-9	TGTGCCAGCAGCTCCGACATTGCCCTGTCGATGTGGGCTGAAGCTTTCTTT	CASSSDIALSMWAEAFF
TRBJ2-7	NA	TRBD1	TRBV18	TGTGCCAGCTCACCACGGGACAGCCCGACGTACGAGCAGTACTTC	CASSPRDSPTYEQYF
TRBJ2-7	NA	NA	TRBV10-3	TGTGCCATCAGTGTAGAGGGAACCCGCGGAGCCTACGAGCAGTACTTC	CAISVEGTRGAYEQYF
TRBJ2-3	NA	TRBD2	TRBV5-4	TGTGCCAGCAGCCCCAGCGGGATGAGCACAGATACGCAGTATTTT	CASSPSGMSTDTQYF
TRBJ1-5	NA	NA	TRBV10-3	TGTGCCATCAGGGACAGTACGAATCAGCCCCAGCATTTT	CAIRDSTNQPQHF
TRBJ1-5	NA	NA	TRBV2	TGTGCCAGCAGTGATGGCATTTCAAATCAGCCCCAGCATTTT	CASSDGISNQPQHF
TRBJ2-7	NA	TRBD1	TRBV29-1	TGCAGCGTCGGGACAGGGTTAGGGGCCTACGAGCAGTACTTC	CSVGTGLGAYEQYF
TRBJ2-5	NA	NA	TRBV29-1	TGCAGCGTTGCAGGGGGGTTCCAAGAGACCCAGTACTTC	CSVAGGFQETQYF
TRBJ1-1	once	NA	TRBV18	TGTGCCAGCTCACTTAGGGGGGGGGCAAAGAACACTGAAGCTTTCTTT	CASSLRGGAKNTEAFF
TRBJ2-7	NA	TRBD1	TRBV3-1/TRBV3-2	TGTGCCAGCAGCCAAGATTTTACATTCGACAGGGGGATTCGGTTC	CASSQDFTFDRGIRF
TRBJ2-1	NA	NA	TRBV20-1	TGCAGTGCTAGTACGGTCGGCGCGGGGCCTCTAAATGAGCAGTTCTTC	CSASTVGAGPLNEQFF
TRBJ2-2	NA	TRBD1	TRBV5-1	TGCGCCAGCAGCCCAGGACAGGGTCGGACCACCGGGGAGCTGTTTTTT	CASSPGQGRTTGELFF
TRBJ2-1	NA	TRBD2	TRBV6-4	TGTGCCAGCAGTGCCTCCGCCTGGACTAGCGGTCACAATGAGCAGTTCTTC	CASSASAWTSGHNEQFF
TRBJ2-7	NA	NA	TRBV28	TGTGCCAGCATCGGCAGGGTAGGCGAGCAGTACTTC	CASIGRVGEQYF
TRBJ2-1	NA	TRBD2	TRBV28	TGTGCCAGCAGTCCAAGCGGGGCCTCCTACAATGAGCAGTTCTTC	CASSPSGASYNEQFF
TRBJ1-4	once	NA	TRBV10-3	TGTGCCATCGCACCCGGACTGGCAACTAATGAAAAACTGTTTTTT	CAIAPGLATNEKLFF
TRBJ1-1	NA	TRBD1	TRBV29-1	TGCAGCGTTGATGGGTTCGGGACAGGGGATGAAGCTTTCTTT	CSVDGFGTGDEAFF
TRBJ2-7	NA	NA	TRBV7-2	TGTGCCAGCAGCTTTTCCGACAAAACCTACGAGCAGTACTTC	CASSFSDKTYEQYF
TRBJ1-4	NA	NA	TRBV11-1	TGTGCCAGCAGCTGGGGACTGGATAATGAAAAACTGTTTTTT	CASSWGLDNEKLFF
TRBJ1-2	NA	NA	TRBV10-3	TGTGCCATCTCACTAGCTAACTATGGCTACACCTTC	CAISLANYGYTF
TRBJ1-2	NA	NA	TRBV14	TGTGCCAGCAGCCAAGGGGCAGACTATGGCTACACCTTC	CASSQGADYGYTF
TRBJ1-1	NA	NA	TRBV6-5	TGTGCCAGCAGTCGAGACAGAGCGAACACTGAAGCTTTCTTT	CASSRDRANTEAFF
TRBJ2-3	NA	NA	TRBV5-1	TGCGCCAGCAGCTTCCTCTCCGGCGCGGTCACAGATACGCAGTATTTT	CASSFLSGAVTDTQYF
TRBJ2-1	NA	TRBD2	TRBV10-3	TGTGCCATCGGGGAAGCTAGCGGGGCCTACAATGAGCAGTTCTTC	CAIGEASGAYNEQFF
TRBJ2-1	NA	NA	TRBV23-1	TGCGCCAGCAGTCGAGCCTTCGGCTACAATGAGCAGTTCTTC	CASSRAFGYNEQFF
TRBJ2-1	NA	TRBD2	TRBV3-1/TRBV3-2	TGTGCCAGCAGCCCGGGACTAGCGGGGGGCGATGGCAATGAGCAGTTCTTC	CASSPGLAGGDGNEQFF
TRBJ2-7	NA	NA	TRBV6-5	TGTGCCAGCCGGGATGGAGGCGAGCAGTACTTC	CASRDGGEQYF
TRBJ1-2	NA	NA	TRBV2	TGTGCCAGCAGTGCCACACCCGGGACAAGCTATGGCTACACCTTC	CASSATPGTSYGYTF
TRBJ1-1	NA	NA	TRBV29-1	TGCAGCGTGGGGGCGACTGAAGCTTTCTTT	CSVGATEAFF
TRBJ1-4	NA	NA	TRBV19	TGTGCCACCAACTACGATGAAAAACTGTTTTTT	CATNYDEKLFF
TRBJ1-4	NA	NA	TRBV24-1	TGTGCCACCAGTGATTCCAGGCTTACTAATGAAAAACTGTTTTTT	CATSDSRLTNEKLFF
TRBJ2-7	few	NA	TRBV25-1	TGTGCCAGCAGTGAACGAGACTGGAATGAGCAGTACTTC	CASSERDWNEQYF
TRBJ1-1	once	TRBD1	TRBV19	TGTGCCAGTACAATCACAGGGGCATGGACTGAAGCTTTCTTT	CASTITGAWTEAFF
TRBJ2-3	NA	TRBD2	TRBV28	TGTGCCAGCAGTAGCGGGGGGGCCAACACAGATACGCAGTATTTT	CASSSGGANTDTQYF
TRBJ1-5	NA	TRBD1	TRBV25-1	TGTGCCAGCAGTGAAAGATCAGGGGGCCAGCCCCAGCATTTT	CASSERSGGQPQHF
TRBJ2-7	NA	TRBD1	TRBV4-1	TGCGCCAGCAGCCAAGTGGACAGGGACTACGAGCAGTACTTC	CASSQVDRDYEQYF
TRBJ2-7	once	NA	TRBV2	TGTGCCAGCTACGGACAGTCCCCTCTCTACGAGCAGTACTTC	CASYGQSPLYEQYF
TRBJ2-7	once	NA	TRBV27	TGTGCCAGCAGTCCCCCAGGCTACGAGCAGTACTTC	CASSPPGYEQYF